This T cell receptor (beta chain) was sequenced during a study of metastatic and nonmetastatic thyroid tumors. On the study more broadly: From malignant and benign thyroid patients, repertoires in blood and in tumor or nodule tissue were compared. Study outcomes and limitations: Relative to benign nodules, malignant thyroid tumors were reportedly characterized by significantly elevated TCR beta diversity in blood and tumor.

The CDR3 has 13 amino acids. CDR1 and CDR2 (germline): LGHDT, YNNKEL (reference sequence). V lost 1 base and J 1 base, leaving 4 bases between the germline ends. Not a single patient had been given any form of treatment at any point before undergoing thyroid surgery. In the original processing: To classify distant metastasis in papillary thyroid cancer, a model was built from CDR3 differences across clinicopathological groups. TCRdb re-clonotyped the PCR reads through MiXCR. It is TCRdb's table, rather than the study itself, that gives the V and J calls and clone size. Here the sample spans under 75,000 clones, around 19% being singletons. The table lists this clone with a few counts. Its antigen remains unidentified.

The chain recombines TRBV3-1 with TRBJ1-1; D uncertain. Material: blood. The receptor was isolated from a female donor with papillary thyroid cancer or a benign thyroid nodule (not recorded which). Some clones in this sample may be carry-over from other donors' samples. The CDR3 DNA sequence: TGTGCCAGCAGCCAAGCCGGGAACACTGAAGCTTTCTTT. It specifies CASSQAGNTEAFF.